This TCR beta chain stems from a study of breast tumors, draining lymph nodes, adjacent tissues. The lymph nodes were axillary draining lymph nodes from breast cancer patients. TCRdb re-called the multiplex PCR reads through MiXCR, storing one row per CDR3 protein. There are about 170,000 distinct CDR3 sequences in the sample; 33% occur only once, and 3.8% lies in the top ten. V was cut by 5 bases and J by 2 bases, with 22 bases left in between. Germline V gene data show CDR1 as SGHAT and CDR2 as FQDESV (reference sequence). The CDR3 has 19 amino acids. The receptor was derived from a female donor with breast cancer. Some clones in this sample may be carry-over from other donors' samples. The sequenced material came from axillary lymph node tissue. The rearrangement links TRBV11-1 to TRBJ2-6; perhaps D is TRBD1 or TRBD2 (5 bases each). CDR3 DNA sequence: TGTGCCAGCAGCGACCGCACTTCGAGTCAGGGAGCTGGGGCCAACGTCCTGACTTTC. It yields the protein CASSDRTSSQGAGANVLTF.